This T cell receptor beta chain was captured by sequencing in a study of OX40 agonist ivuxolimab in advanced cancers. A note on the overall study: Ivuxolimab was a fully human IgG2 agonistic monoclonal antibody targeting the costimulatory receptor OX40 (CD134). Peripheral TCRbeta sequencing was intended to test whether TCR sequence diversity was altered and clonal T-cell expansion was caused by ivuxolimab. Intravenous ivuxolimab was administered to patients every 2 weeks at six dose levels: 0.01, 0.1, 0.3, 1.5, 3 and 10 mg/kg. The paper describes the monotherapy dose-escalation part (N ≈ 51 patients) of the phase I trial of ivuxolimab. Partial responses occurred in three dose-escalation patients, of whom one had hepatocellular carcinoma and two had cutaneous melanoma. Of the approximately 50 patients in dose escalation, about 19 had hepatocellular carcinoma, around 15 had melanoma, 9 had renal cell carcinoma and 9 had head and neck cancer. Prior anti-PD-1, anti-PD-L1 or anti-CTLA-4 therapy was permitted, and approximately 41% of dose-escalation patients had received checkpoint inhibitors. In the dose-escalation cohort, approximately 83% of patients were male, and the mean age was 60 years with a range of about 20 to 80.

On the study overall, not on this receptor specifically: At doses from 0.1 to 3.0 mg/kg, clonal expansion was seen in both CD4+ and CD8+ blood T cells between baseline and week 6. Antigen specificity was not determined for the clonally expanded peripheral T cells. After ivuxolimab, more expanded clones were found on average in CD8+ T cells than in CD4+ T cells. Low levels of normalized T-cell clonal expansion were also seen in some patients who did not respond. Partial responders in the 0.1-3.0 mg/kg groups had among the lowest normalized peripheral clonal expansion, especially among CD8+ T cells.

The trial excluded patients who had a history of autoimmune disease or were on systemic immunosuppression. In every dose cohort, peripheral blood was drawn for TCR sequencing at baseline, cycle 4 day 1, and cycle 7 day 1. Samples were obtained from an open-label, multicenter, first-in-human phase I dose-escalation trial of ivuxolimab. The trial enrolled adults with locally advanced or metastatic head and neck squamous cell, hepatocellular, melanoma or renal cell carcinoma. Before TCR sequencing, CD4+ T cells and CD8+ T cells from peripheral blood were sorted into separate populations. Genomic DNA was isolated from the sorted cells so that the TCRbeta CDR3 region could be sequenced. The immunoSEQ Assay was used to sequence the TCRbeta CDR3 regions. TCRdb stores this immuneACCESS table with in-frame sequences only. Part of the clones is absent; in the studies checked, under half of the shortfall reflects unresolved V genes, and no reason is known for the rest. This sample holds over 60,000 clones; around 91% were observed only once. The top ten clonotypes cover under 0.4% of the sample.

As to this clone: Its antigen is unknown. No much larger clone is present one base from it, and per-base qualities are unavailable.

Measured from the cysteine to the phenylalanine, the CDR3 is 15 residues long. Just CDR3 DNA is preserved here, 45 bases in frame from base 1. CDR1 and CDR2 were assigned from the germline V gene as SGHRS and YFSETQ. Unmatched junction bases come to 5, with V trimmed by 7 bases and J by 2 bases. Recombination joined TRBV5-1 with TRBJ2-1, with 11 bases aligning to TRBD1. The input for sequencing was CD4+ or CD8+ T cells sorted from blood, taken in a trial of the OX40 agonist ivuxolimab. This clonotype originated in an adult with an advanced solid tumor such as melanoma, head and neck, liver or kidney cancer. The CDR3 in this case is CASGPGQGAYNEQFF. The bases are TGCGCCAGCGGCCCGGGACAGGGGGCCTACAATGAGCAGTTCTTC.